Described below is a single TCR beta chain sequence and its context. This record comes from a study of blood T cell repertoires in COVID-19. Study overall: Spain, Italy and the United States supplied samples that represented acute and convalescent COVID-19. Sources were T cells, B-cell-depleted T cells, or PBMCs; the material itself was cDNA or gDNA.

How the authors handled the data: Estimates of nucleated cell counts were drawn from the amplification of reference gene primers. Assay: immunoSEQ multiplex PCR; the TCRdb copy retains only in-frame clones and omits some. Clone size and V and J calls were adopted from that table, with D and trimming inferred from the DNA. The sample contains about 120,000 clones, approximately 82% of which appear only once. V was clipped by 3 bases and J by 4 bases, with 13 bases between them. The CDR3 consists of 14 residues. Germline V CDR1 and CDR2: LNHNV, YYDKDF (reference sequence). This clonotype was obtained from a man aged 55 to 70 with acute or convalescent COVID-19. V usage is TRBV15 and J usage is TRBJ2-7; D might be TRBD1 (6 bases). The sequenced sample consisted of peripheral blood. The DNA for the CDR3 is TGTGCCACCAGCAGTCGTACAGGGTTATACGAGCAGTACTTC. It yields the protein CATSSRTGLYEQYF.